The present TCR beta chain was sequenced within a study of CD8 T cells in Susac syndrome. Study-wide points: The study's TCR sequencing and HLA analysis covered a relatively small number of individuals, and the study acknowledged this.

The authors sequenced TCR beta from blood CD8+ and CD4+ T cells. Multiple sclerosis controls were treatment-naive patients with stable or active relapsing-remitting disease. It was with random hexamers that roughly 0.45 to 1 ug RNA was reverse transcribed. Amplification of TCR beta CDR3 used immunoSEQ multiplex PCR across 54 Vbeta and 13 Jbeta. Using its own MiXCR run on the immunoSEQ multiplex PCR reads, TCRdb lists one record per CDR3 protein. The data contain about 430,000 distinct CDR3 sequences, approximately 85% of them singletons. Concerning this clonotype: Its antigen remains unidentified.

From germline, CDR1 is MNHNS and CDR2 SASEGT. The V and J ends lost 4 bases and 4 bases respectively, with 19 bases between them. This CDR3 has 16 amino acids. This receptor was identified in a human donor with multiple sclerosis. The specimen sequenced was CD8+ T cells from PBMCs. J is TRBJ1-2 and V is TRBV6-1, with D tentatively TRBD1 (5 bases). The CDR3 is CASSGGRQDYFYGYTF. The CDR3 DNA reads TGTGCCAGCAGTGGGGGACGGCAGGATTATTTCTATGGCTACACCTTC.